This section outlines one T cell receptor beta chain sequence together with its context. The data were taken from a study of blood T cell repertoires in COVID-19. Background on the study: Both acute and convalescent COVID-19 samples were obtained from the United States, Italy and Spain.

Germline V gene lookup returns CDR1 SGDLS and CDR2 YYNGEE. This CDR3 is built from 14 residues. Trimming took 4 bases from V and 3 from J, leaving 11 bases between them. In the authors' workflow: Counts of nucleated cells, estimated from reference gene primer amplification, were obtained. Clones were sequenced by immunoSEQ multiplex PCR, and TCRdb holds only the in-frame ones, with some missing. From that table come the V and J calls and clone size; the DNA was used to work out D and trimming. The sample contains a few hundred thousand clones, about 79% of which appear only once. The sequencing sample was made of PBMCs or T cells enriched from blood (not recorded which). The source of this sequence is a woman in her sixties who had recovered from COVID-19. This rearrangement joins TRBV9 to TRBJ1-3, with D tentatively TRBD1 (6 bases). CDR3 amino acids: CASSSTGYGNTIYF. As DNA, the CDR3 is TGTGCCAGCAGCTCTACAGGGTATGGAAACACCATATATTTT.